This T cell receptor beta chain derives from a study of CD8 T cells in Susac syndrome. With random hexamers, reverse transcription was performed on roughly 0.5 to 1 ug of RNA. The method of amplification for TCR beta CDR3 was immunoSEQ multiplex PCR, covering 54 Vbeta and 13 Jbeta. TCRdb redid the calling of the immunoSEQ multiplex PCR reads with MiXCR, one entry per CDR3 protein. The sample records over 150,000 distinct CDR3 sequences, over 85% being singletons. CDR1 and CDR2 from the germline V gene are MNHEY and SMNVEV (reference sequence). Deletions cut 6 bases from V and 6 bases from J, with 26 bases between. The CDR3 spans 17 residues. Sequencing of TCR beta covered CD8+ and CD4+ T cells obtained from blood. It was treatment-naive patients with stable or active relapsing-remitting disease who made up the multiple sclerosis controls. Negative magnetic isolation gave CD8+ and CD4+ cells; FACS enriched CD8+ TEMRA.

Sequencing was carried out using CD4+ T cells from PBMCs. The chain recombines TRBV27 with TRBJ2-5, with D possibly being TRBD1 (6 bases). The receptor comes from a human donor with multiple sclerosis. The CDR3 nucleotides read TGTGCCAGCAGAAAAGCCCGGGACACAGTAGCGCAAAAGACCCAGTACTTC. It translates to CASRKARDTVAQKTQYF.